The 10 T cell receptor beta chains below come from one sample, sequenced in a study of shared clonotypes between healthy human individuals. Sequencing was performed with immunoSEQ multiplex PCR; in TCRdb, only in-frame clones are kept and a portion is missing. The sample shows approximately 2,000,000 clones, about nine tenths of them seen only once. Sequenced material: naive CD4+ T cells from PBMCs. Indicated subset: CD45RA+ positively selected. These receptors came from a man aged 18 to 29 in good health. Some clones in this sample may be carry-over from other donors' samples.

The chain is built from TRBV2 and TRBJ1-1; possible D gene TRBD1, 5 bases. V was trimmed by 8 bases and J by 4 bases, leaving 23 bases between them. This CDR3 has 16 amino acids. Germline-derived CDR1 and CDR2 are SNHLY and FYNNEI. CDR3 sequence reads: CASAHYGTDLGTEAFF. The CDR3 nucleotides are TGTGCCAGCGCCCACTACGGGACGGATTTGGGCACTGAAGCTTTCTTT.

DNA of the CDR3: TGTGCCAGCAGCCGAGAATCCTACGAGCAGTACTTC. This gives the protein CASSRESYEQYF. The J gene is TRBJ2-7, the V gene TRBV28; D gene uncertain. The V gene's germline CDR1 is MDHEN and CDR2 SYDVKM. This CDR3 is 12 amino acids long. V was pared by 6 bases and J by 1 base, with 7 bases between.

The J gene is TRBJ2-3, the V gene TRBV30, with TRBD2 as a possible D gene (6 bases). The germline V and J ends were trimmed by 0 bases and 2 bases, with 15 bases remaining between them. The germline V gene has CDR1 GTSNPN and CDR2 SVGIG (reference sequence). CDR3 length: 16 amino acids. The CDR3 region is CAWSVSREWDTDTQYF. For the CDR3, the DNA is TGTGCCTGGAGTGTATCCCGGGAGTGGGACACAGATACGCAGTATTTT.

The chain couples TRBV7-2 to TRBJ2-2; TRBD2 agrees at 9 bases. V lost 1 base, J lost 4 bases, and 4 bases stayed unmatched. The CDR3 length is 16 residues. CDR1 is SGHTA, CDR2 FQGNSA, per germline. The chain's CDR3 is CASSLGSSGITGELFF. In nucleotides, the CDR3 is TGTGCCAGCAGCTTAGGCTCTAGCGGGATCACCGGGGAGCTGTTTTTT.

This chain joins TRBV6-4 and TRBJ1-5; TRBD1 matches at 8 bases. This CDR3 is 15 amino acids long. V lost 6 bases, J lost 8 bases, and 12 bases stayed unmatched. Germline lookup yields CDR1 MRHNA and CDR2 SNTAGT. This CDR3 is CASSQPPGGGKPQHF. The CDR3 nucleotides read TGTGCCAGCAGCCAACCACCAGGGGGCGGTAAGCCCCAGCATTTT.

The J gene is TRBJ2-5, the V gene TRBV9; 12 positions agree with TRBD1. The CDR3 is made up of 15 amino acids. Germline V CDR1 and CDR2: SGDLS, YYNGEE. V lost 3 bases to trimming and J lost 5 bases; unmatched junction nucleotides: 5. The CDR3 DNA is TGTGCCAGCAGCGCCGGGACAGGGGGCCGGGAGACCCAGTACTTC. As protein: CASSAGTGGRETQYF. The whole variable domain, filled in from reference TRBV9 and TRBJ2-5, reads DSGVTQTPKHLITATGQRVTLRCSPRSGDLSVYWYQQSLDQGLQFLIQYYNGEERAKGNILERFSAQQFPDLHSELNLSSLELGDSALYFCASSAGTGGRETQYFGPGTRLLVL.

This clone was found many times. Other DNA sequences of this sample code for an identical CDR3. The chain carries TRBV5-1 and TRBJ1-3; no definite D call. The CDR3 has 12 residues. The germline V gene has CDR1 SGHRS and CDR2 YFSETQ. Trimming removed 0 bases from V and 4 bases from J, with 2 bases in between. CDR3 region: CASSLAGNTIYF. DNA of the CDR3: TGCGCCAGCAGCTTGGCAGGAAACACCATATATTTT.

This chain connects TRBV19 to TRBJ2-1; no clear D gene. Trimming took 5 bases from V and 8 from J, leaving 16 bases between them. This CDR3 has 14 residues. The germline CDR1 and CDR2 sequences are LNHDA and SQIVND (reference sequence). The CDR3, as DNA: TGTGCCAGTAGTTGGCCCCCAATAGAATATGAGCAGTTCTTC. This encodes CASSWPPIEYEQFF.

The rearrangement uses TRBV11-3 and TRBJ2-1; tentatively, D is TRBD2 (7 bases). CDR1 and CDR2 (germline): SGHNT, YENEEA. There are 15 residues in the CDR3. Between the trimmed V and J ends, which lost 5 bases and 8 bases, there was a span of 19 bases. The CDR3 region has the DNA TGTGCCAGCAGCCCCGCGCGGGGGCGAGTCGATGAGCAGTTCTTC. Protein sequence: CASSPARGRVDEQFF. Variable domain in full (rest from reference TRBV11-3 and TRBJ2-1): EAGVVQSPRYKIIEKKQPVAFWCNPISGHNTLYWYLQNLGQGPELLIRYENEEAVDDSQLPKDRFSAERLKGVDSTLKIQPAELGDSAVYLCASSPARGRVDEQFFGPGTRLTVL.

This clone was observed once. The rearrangement joins TRBV5-6 to TRBJ2-2; 7 nucleotides align to TRBD2. This CDR3 contains 16 residues. The V and J ends lost 6 bases and 1 base, in that order; junction bases with no gene match: 9. The germline V gene encodes CDR1 SGHDT and CDR2 YYEEEE. The CDR3 loop reads CASTIILAENTGELFF. CDR3 sequence (DNA): TGTGCCAGCACCATAATCCTAGCGGAGAACACCGGGGAGCTGTTTTTT.